Listed below are T cell receptor beta chains from one sample, sequenced in a study of shared clonotypes between healthy human individuals. Produced via immunoSEQ multiplex PCR; TCRdb's table is partial and in-frame only. The repertoire holds a few million clones, with approximately 95% as singletons. Material for sequencing was naive CD4+ T cells from PBMCs. The receptors come from a man aged 18 to 29 in good health. Some clones in this sample may be carry-over from other donors' samples. Both conserved end residues are part of each CDR3. The D gene is left open where the match is weak. Clone size appears in some rows only: once, few, many, or a class for an expanded clone.

clone size: .
V gene: TRBV6-5
J gene: TRBJ2-5
D gene: .
CDR3 protein: CASRQGRGQETQYF
CDR3 DNA: TGTGCCAGCAGACAGGGCAGGGGCCAAGAGACCCAGTACTTC

clone size: .
V gene: TRBV30
J gene: TRBJ2-7
D gene: .
CDR3 protein: CAWSGGNSYEQYF
CDR3 DNA: TGTGCCTGGAGTGGTGGGAACTCCTACGAGCAGTACTTC

clone size: .
V gene: TRBV2
J gene: TRBJ1-5
D gene: .
CDR3 protein: CASRLSRSNQPQHF
CDR3 DNA: TGTGCCAGCAGGTTATCGCGAAGCAATCAGCCCCAGCATTTT

clone size: .
V gene: TRBV28
J gene: TRBJ1-5
D gene: .
CDR3 protein: CASEQMAASQPQHF
CDR3 DNA: TGTGCCAGCGAACAAATGGCGGCGTCCCAGCCCCAGCATTTT

clone size: .
V gene: TRBV4-2
J gene: TRBJ2-1
D gene: .
CDR3 protein: CASSRTAQGGLNEQFF
CDR3 DNA: TGTGCCAGCAGCCGTACCGCACAGGGGGGGCTAAATGAGCAGTTCTTC

clone size: .
V gene: TRBV7-3
J gene: TRBJ1-2
D gene: .
CDR3 protein: CASSSDTYGYTF
CDR3 DNA: TGTGCCAGCAGTTCAGACACCTATGGCTACACCTTC

clone size: .
V gene: TRBV4-1
J gene: TRBJ1-6
D gene: .
CDR3 protein: CASSQDAGNNSPLHF
CDR3 DNA: TGCGCCAGCAGCCAAGATGCGGGGAATAATTCACCCCTCCACTTT

clone size: .
V gene: TRBV5-1
J gene: TRBJ1-1
D gene: .
CDR3 protein: CASSSWTAYSTEAFF
CDR3 DNA: TGCGCCAGCAGCTCCTGGACGGCTTACTCCACTGAAGCTTTCTTT

clone size: .
V gene: TRBV2
J gene: TRBJ1-2
D gene: .
CDR3 protein: CAGADGAGYGYTF
CDR3 DNA: TGTGCCGGAGCGGACGGCGCGGGGTATGGCTACACCTTC

clone size: .
V gene: TRBV25-1
J gene: TRBJ2-2
D gene: .
CDR3 protein: CASTTTWTGELFF
CDR3 DNA: TGTGCCAGCACTACAACCTGGACCGGGGAGCTGTTTTTT

clone size: once
V gene: TRBV5-1
J gene: TRBJ1-4
D gene: .
CDR3 protein: CASSLGEGREKLFF
CDR3 DNA: TGCGCCAGCAGCTTGGGAGAGGGTCGGGAAAAACTGTTTTTT

clone size: .
V gene: TRBV6-5
J gene: TRBJ2-1
D gene: TRBD2
CDR3 protein: CASSRLAGTNEQFF
CDR3 DNA: TGTGCCAGCAGCCGACTAGCGGGAACCAATGAGCAGTTCTTC

clone size: .
V gene: TRBV6-1
J gene: TRBJ1-2
D gene: .
CDR3 protein: CASSEFGGRSNYGYTF
CDR3 DNA: TGTGCCAGCAGTGAATTCGGGGGACGGTCTAACTATGGCTACACCTTC

clone size: .
V gene: TRBV5-4
J gene: TRBJ2-1
D gene: TRBD2
CDR3 protein: CASSFPSAGEYNEQFF
CDR3 DNA: TGTGCCAGCAGCTTTCCTAGTGCGGGAGAGTACAATGAGCAGTTCTTC

clone size: .
V gene: TRBV25-1
J gene: TRBJ1-6
D gene: .
CDR3 protein: CASSESQVLHF
CDR3 DNA: TGTGCCAGCAGTGAAAGCCAAGTCCTCCACTTT

clone size: .
V gene: TRBV18
J gene: TRBJ1-4
D gene: .
CDR3 protein: CASSPGVGATNEKLFF
CDR3 DNA: TGTGCCAGCTCCCCCGGCGTAGGGGCAACTAATGAAAAACTGTTTTTT

clone size: few
V gene: TRBV6-6
J gene: TRBJ1-5
D gene: TRBD1
CDR3 protein: CASRGTGANQPQHF
CDR3 DNA: TGTGCCAGCCGCGGGACAGGGGCCAATCAGCCCCAGCATTTT

clone size: .
V gene: TRBV7-9
J gene: TRBJ1-4
D gene: .
CDR3 protein: CASSLVGTEKLFF
CDR3 DNA: TGTGCCAGCAGCTTAGTAGGGACAGAAAAACTGTTTTTT

clone size: .
V gene: TRBV25-1
J gene: TRBJ2-6
D gene: TRBD1
CDR3 protein: CASSWDRGASGANVLTF
CDR3 DNA: TGTGCCAGCAGCTGGGACAGGGGGGCGTCTGGGGCCAACGTCCTGACTTTC

clone size: .
V gene: TRBV6-6
J gene: TRBJ1-2
D gene: TRBD1
CDR3 protein: CASDRGYYGYTF
CDR3 DNA: TGTGCCAGCGACAGGGGGTACTATGGCTACACCTTC

clone size: .
V gene: TRBV28
J gene: TRBJ2-7
D gene: .
CDR3 protein: CTRELWSSYEQYF
CDR3 DNA: TGTACCCGAGAGTTGTGGAGCTCCTACGAGCAGTACTTC

clone size: .
V gene: TRBV7-2
J gene: TRBJ1-6
D gene: .
CDR3 protein: CASSLDRDNSPLHF
CDR3 DNA: TGTGCCAGCAGCTTAGACAGGGATAATTCACCCCTCCACTTT

clone size: .
V gene: TRBV5-4
J gene: TRBJ1-2
D gene: TRBD1
CDR3 protein: CASSSRGGRGDYGYTF
CDR3 DNA: TGTGCCAGCAGCTCCCGGGGAGGCAGGGGGGATTATGGCTACACCTTC